A single sample gave rise to the 9 T cell receptor beta chains below, sequenced in a study of T-cell memory formation after mild COVID-19 (dated by TCRdb to 2020 to 2023). Preparation of the library involved 5' RACE. TCRdb lists the instrument as Illumina NovaSeq 6000. TCRdb passed the public sequencing reads through fastp at Q25 and MiXCR, retaining productive beta sequences. Rows matching on CDR3 protein sequence are summarized as one entry with the most common DNA and genes. The sample profile shows around 200,000 distinct CDR3 sequences; approximately 30% of them were found once. The ten largest clones take up around 10% of the sample. The specimen sequenced was PBMCs or a T cell subset sorted from them (not recorded which). Receptors originate from an adult woman who had mild COVID-19 (a few samples of this study predate the infection). The sample titles of this study are shuffled in the database, so cell type and time point are left out; the donor was told from shared clones.

There are many counts of this clonotype. V usage is TRBV5-1 and J usage is TRBJ2-2; D is ambiguous. The V end lost 1 base, the J end lost 4 bases, and 11 bases lay between the germline ends. Germline V lookup: CDR1 SGHRS, CDR2 YFSETQ. The CDR3 runs to 15 residues. CDR3: CASSLKPSGTGELFF. CDR3 DNA sequence: TGCGCCAGCAGCTTGAAACCCTCGGGCACCGGGGAGCTGTTTTTT. The variable domain in full, completed from reference TRBV5-1 and TRBJ2-2, reads KAGVTQTPRYLIKTRGQQVTLSCSPISGHRSVSWYQQTPGQGLQFLFEYFSETQRNKGNFPGRFSGRQFSNSRSEMNVSTLELGDSALYLCASSLKPSGTGELFFGEGSRLTVL.

This clonotype has just a few counts. V usage is TRBV29-1 and J usage is TRBJ2-7; 7 bases line up with TRBD1. The CDR3 is 11 residues long. The V and J ends lost 7 bases and 7 bases, in that order; junction bases with no gene match: 7. Germline CDR1 and CDR2: SQVTM and ANQGSEA. The CDR3 DNA follows: TGCAGCGGGGGGACAGTTGGGGAGCAGTACTTC. Protein product: CSGGTVGEQYF.

The chain joins TRBV7-2 to TRBJ2-3; a weak D match, TRBD2 (7 bases). This CDR3 comprises 16 residues. Germline-derived CDR1 and CDR2 are SGHTA and FQGNSA. Trimming removed 1 base at V and 1 base at J, with 12 bases between. The CDR3 protein is CASSLVAGAGTDTQYF. CDR3 bases: TGTGCCAGCAGCTTAGTGGCGGGGGCTGGCACAGATACGCAGTATTTT.

J is TRBJ1-4 and V is TRBV7-9; 8 positions match TRBD1. Germline assignment: CDR1 SEHNR and CDR2 FQNEAQ (reference sequence). The CDR3 runs to 14 residues. The trim removed 3 bases at V and 6 bases at J, leaving 3 bases unmatched. CDR3 sequence reads: CASSFDRGDEKLFF. DNA for the CDR3: TGTGCCAGCAGCTTTGACAGGGGTGATGAAAAACTGTTTTTT. The complete variable domain, with remaining parts taken from reference TRBV7-9 and TRBJ1-4, reads DTGVSQNPRHKITKRGQNVTFRCDPISEHNRLYWYRQTLGQGPEFLTYFQNEAQLEKSRLLSDRFSAERPKGSFSTLEIQRTEQGDSAMYLCASSFDRGDEKLFFGSGTQLSVL.

This clonotype has a handful of counts. The chain recombines TRBV29-1 with TRBJ1-1; no definite D call. The CDR3 length is 11 residues. Germline CDR1 reads SQVTM; CDR2 reads ANQGSEA. V lost 7 bases to trimming and J lost 2 bases, with 8 bases between them. This chain's CDR3 is CSASENTEAFF. The CDR3, as DNA: TGCAGCGCCAGCGAAAACACTGAAGCTTTCTTT. Based on the CDR3 plus reference TRBV29-1 and TRBJ1-1, the full variable domain is SAVISQKPSRDICQRGTSLTIQCQVDSQVTMMFWYRQQPGQSLTLIATANQGSEATYESGFVIDKFPISRPNLTFSTLTVSNMSPEDSSIYLCSASENTEAFFGQGTRLTVV.

This clonotype turned up a few times. J is TRBJ2-3 and V is TRBV18; either TRBD1 or TRBD2 may supply D (6 bases each). There are 14 residues in the CDR3. From germline, CDR1 is KGHSH and CDR2 LQKENI. With 6 bases removed from V and 4 bases from J, the gap between germline ends came to 14 bases. The CDR3 region is CASSGTPGADTQYF. DNA of the CDR3: TGTGCCAGCTCTGGGACACCGGGGGCAGATACGCAGTATTTT.

The rearrangement joins TRBV27 to TRBJ2-7, with TRBD1 matching 9 bases. CDR3 size: 14 residues. V lost 6 bases to trimming and J lost 5 bases; unmatched junction nucleotides: 8. Germline assignment: CDR1 MNHEY and CDR2 SMNVEV (reference sequence). The DNA for the CDR3 is TGTGCCAGCAGGTCCGACAGGGGGTGGAACGAGCAGTACTTC. Translating it yields CASRSDRGWNEQYF.

This clonotype was counted only a few times. V gene TRBV18 combines with J gene TRBJ2-3, with D possibly being TRBD2 (6 bases). From germline, CDR1 is KGHSH and CDR2 LQKENI. Between the trimmed V and J ends, which lost 5 bases and 2 bases, there was a span of 14 bases. The CDR3 is 15 residues long. This CDR3 is CASSTRDFSTDTQYF. The CDR3 DNA follows: TGTGCCAGCTCAACCCGGGACTTCTCCACAGATACGCAGTATTTT.

This clonotype appeared a few times. The chain uses TRBV5-1 and TRBJ2-3; 10 bases fit TRBD2. Trimming cost V 0 bases and J 4 bases; bases outside gene matches: 5. The CDR3 is made up of 16 amino acids. Germline CDR1 is SGHRS and CDR2 is YFSETQ. The chain's CDR3 is CASSLERAGGPDTQYF. The CDR3 DNA reads TGCGCCAGCAGCTTGGAAAGAGCGGGAGGGCCAGATACGCAGTATTTT.